This T cell receptor beta chain comes out of a study of T cells after yellow fever vaccination. On the study more broadly: Researchers used SMART-Seq v4 Ultra Low Input to prepare fractions that had low cell numbers.

Study conclusions and caveats: On re-exposure, the response was weaker but peaked faster, at day 5 versus 15.

The CDR3 is 14 residues long. The authors made TCR cDNA by 5'RACE template switching, adding a universal primer site and UMIs. A single record per CDR3 protein comes from TCRdb applying MiXCR to the 5' RACE reads. The table shows 250,000 to 350,000 distinct CDR3 sequences, with 6.8% occurring only once. Concerning this clonotype itself: Its cognate antigen is unknown. Mismatch with germline at one junction end may stem from a read error.

This TCR was recovered from a man aged 18 to 30 who received the YFV17D yellow fever vaccine. V usage is TRBV12-3 or TRBV12-4 and J usage is TRBJ2-7; 11 nucleotides match TRBD2. The material sequenced was PBMCs, taken approximately 47 days after the first yellow fever vaccination. The chain's CDR3 is CASSFSGGAGEQCF. Written as DNA, the CDR3 is TGTGCCAGCAGTTTTAGCGGGGGGGCCGGTGAGCAGTGCTTC.